The clone carrying this T cell receptor beta chain was recorded once. The sample originates from a study of blood T cell repertoires in COVID-19. Study overall: Donors in the United States, Italy and Spain gave samples during acute or convalescent COVID-19. T cells, B-cell-depleted T cells, or PBMCs supplied cDNA or gDNA.

In the study's own analysis: Reference gene primer amplification yielded estimated nucleated cell counts. Sequencing was performed with immunoSEQ multiplex PCR; in TCRdb, only in-frame clones are kept and a portion is missing. D and trimming were read from the DNA, whereas the V and J calls and clone size are those reported in that table. The table shows roughly 100,000 clones, with 60% to 85% occurring only once. Patients from Seattle were sampled longitudinally, starting during active infection. The CDR3 covers 13 residues. The germline V gene encodes CDR1 MNHEY and CDR2 SVGAGI. The V gene lost 7 bases and the J gene lost 2 bases, with 11 bases spanning the gap.

The TCR comes from a man aged 80 or over with COVID-19, enrolled during active disease. The chain recombines TRBV6-5 with TRBJ1-2; D is perhaps TRBD1 (5 bases). Sequences were obtained from peripheral blood. As DNA, the CDR3 is TGTGCCAGCACCGAGACAGCAAACTATGGCTACACCTTC. It yields the protein CASTETANYGYTF.